These 32 T cell receptor beta chains originate from one sample sequenced in a study of cytomegalovirus exposure and HLA in healthy donors. The PCR contained 60 Vbeta and 13 Jbeta primers. Here immunoSEQ multiplex PCR was the method, and the copy in TCRdb shows in-frame clones only, minus some. Found here are around 26,000 clones; the top ten clones hold approximately 15%. The sequenced sample consisted of PBMCs. The source is a male donor in good health and CMV-seropositive.

The rearrangement joins TRBV4-1 to TRBJ1-1; TRBD1 is a possible D gene (5 bases). V dropped 3 bases and J dropped 6 bases, with 14 bases sitting between them. Germline V gene lookup returns CDR1 MGHRA and CDR2 YSYEKL. The CDR3 loop spans 14 amino acids. CDR3 in DNA: TGCGCCAGCAGCCATACAGACAGTGCCTCTGAAGCTTTCTTT. This codes for CASSHTDSASEAFF.

The gene calls are TRBV7-2 and TRBJ2-5; D is possibly TRBD2 (5 bases). CDR1 is SGHTA, CDR2 FQGNSA, per germline. The V end lost 5 bases, the J end lost 1 base, and 8 bases lay between the germline ends. The CDR3 is 13 amino acids. Here the CDR3 DNA reads TGTGCCAGCAGCCAGCGGTTCCAAGAGACCCAGTACTTC. Translation gives CASSQRFQETQYF.

The V and J genes are TRBV18 and TRBJ1-1; TRBD1 might be the D (6 bases). Germline V gene data show CDR1 as KGHSH and CDR2 as LQKENI. The CDR3 consists of 15 residues. V lost 0 bases and J lost 1, with 9 bases in between. For the CDR3, the DNA is TGTGCCAGCTCACCACCGGGGACACCGAACACTGAAGCTTTCTTT. It specifies CASSPPGTPNTEAFF.

The chain is built from TRBV2 and TRBJ2-7, with TRBD1 identical over 8 bases. CDR3 length equals 14 residues. Per germline, CDR1 SNHLY and CDR2 FYNNEI. The junction had 2 bases not matched to a gene; V was cut back by 2 bases and J by 2 bases. The CDR3, as DNA: TGTGCCAGCAGTGAACAGGGGGCCGCCTACGAGCAGTACTTC. Translating gives CASSEQGAAYEQYF.

The rearrangement uses TRBV6-4 and TRBJ1-5, with 9 bases that match TRBD1. V lost 3 bases and J lost 6; bases outside the gene matches: 12. In germline, CDR1 is MRHNA, CDR2 SNTAGT. The CDR3 length is 17 residues. CDR3 sequence reads: CASSETGTGTGSQPQHF. The CDR3, as DNA: TGTGCCAGCAGTGAAACTGGGACAGGGACGGGGAGTCAGCCCCAGCATTTT.

J is TRBJ1-5 and V is TRBV6-5; D remains ambiguous. CDR3 length equals 15 residues. Looked up from germline, CDR1 is MNHEY and CDR2 is SVGAGI. V was shortened by 0 bases and J by 2 bases, with 8 bases between the two germline ends. In nucleotides, the CDR3 is TGTGCCAGCAGTTACTCAGAGGCGGGCAATCAGCCCCAGCATTTT. The encoded protein is CASSYSEAGNQPQHF.

The chain uses TRBV28 and TRBJ1-2, with D possibly matching TRBD1 (5 bases). Trimming removed 5 bases from V and 5 bases from J, with 15 bases in between. Germline assignment: CDR1 MDHEN and CDR2 SYDVKM. The CDR3 sequence is 14 residues long. CDR3 residues: CASSPSGTFYGYTF. DNA of the CDR3: TGTGCCAGCAGTCCAAGCGGGACTTTTTATGGCTACACCTTC.

This chain connects TRBV28 to TRBJ2-1; 8 bases fit TRBD1. Looked up from germline, CDR1 is MDHEN and CDR2 is SYDVKM. The length of the CDR3 is 16 residues. The trim removed 6 bases at V and 5 bases at J, leaving 12 bases unmatched. The CDR3 coding sequence is TGTGCCAGCAGGTACCGAGGACAGGGTGTGAACAATGAGCAGTTCTTC. It translates to CASRYRGQGVNNEQFF.

The chain employs TRBV11-2 and TRBJ2-7; D perhaps matches TRBD2 (5 bases). CDR1 and CDR2 from the germline V gene are SGHAT and FQNNGV. Deletions cut 3 bases from V and 6 bases from J, with 18 bases between. The CDR3 has 15 amino acids. The CDR3: CASSLVRGSAFEQYF. Here the CDR3 DNA reads TGTGCCAGCAGCTTGGTCAGAGGGAGTGCGTTCGAGCAGTACTTC.

The chain carries TRBV28 and TRBJ1-2; possibly TRBD1 for D (5 bases). Germline lookup yields CDR1 MDHEN and CDR2 SYDVKM. The CDR3 extends over 14 amino acids. Trimming removed 4 bases at V and 2 bases at J, with 11 bases between. This chain's CDR3 is CASSSGTSNYGYTF. The CDR3 DNA follows: TGTGCCAGCAGTTCCGGGACTTCCAACTATGGCTACACCTTC.

The chain employs TRBV6-1 and TRBJ2-7; 7 nucleotides match TRBD1. The CDR3 is made up of 12 amino acids. Germline values: CDR1 MNHNS, CDR2 SASEGT. Trimming at V came to 9 bases and at J to 4 bases, leaving 6 bases not matched to a gene. CDR3 bases: TGTGCCAGTTGGGACAGATTTTACGAGCAGTACTTC. This sequence encodes CASWDRFYEQYF.

The chain couples TRBV30 to TRBJ1-2; the D gene is possibly TRBD1 (6 bases). The CDR3 has 13 amino acids. In germline, CDR1 is GTSNPN, CDR2 SVGIG (reference sequence). The V end was cut by 2 bases, the J end by 6 bases, with 13 bases between. The CDR3: CAWSTTGWDGYTF. The CDR3 region has the DNA TGTGCCTGGAGTACCACAGGGTGGGATGGCTACACCTTC.

The gene calls are TRBV6-4 and TRBJ2-2; TRBD1 matches 8 bases. J was trimmed by 3 bases and V by 2 bases; bases with no gene match: 5. This CDR3 comprises 16 residues. The germline V gene has CDR1 MRHNA and CDR2 SNTAGT. CDR3 loop: CASSDQETGDTGELFF. The CDR3 coding sequence is TGTGCCAGCAGTGACCAAGAGACAGGGGACACCGGGGAGCTGTTTTTT.

The chain recombines TRBV6-1 with TRBJ1-1; TRBD1 matches 7 bases. The CDR3 is made up of 14 amino acids. V dropped 7 bases and J dropped 0; count of bases not matched to a gene: 5. CDR1 and CDR2 (germline): MNHNS, SASEGT. Written as DNA, the CDR3 is TGTGCCAGCATCCTAGGGACAGTGAACACTGAAGCTTTCTTT. The encoded protein is CASILGTVNTEAFF.

The chain carries TRBV28 and TRBJ1-2; weak D call: TRBD1 (6 bases). With 5 bases removed from V and 0 bases from J, the gap between germline ends came to 13 bases. The CDR3 is 15 amino acids. CDR1 is MDHEN and CDR2 is SYDVKM in the germline V gene. In DNA, the CDR3 is TGTGCCAGCAGTCCTGGGGGCGGAACTAACTATGGCTACACCTTC. Amino acid sequence: CASSPGGGTNYGYTF.

This chain uses TRBV13 with TRBJ2-7; TRBD1 might be the D (6 bases). The CDR3 runs 16 residues. The V and J ends lost 4 bases and 6 bases respectively, with 22 bases between them. In germline, CDR1 is PRHDT, CDR2 FYEKMQ (reference sequence). The chain's CDR3 is CASSSVDRTKAFEQYF. DNA for the CDR3: TGTGCCAGCAGCTCCGTAGACAGGACCAAGGCGTTCGAGCAGTACTTC.

The rearrangement uses TRBV28 and TRBJ1-1; unclear D gene. The V gene's germline CDR1 is MDHEN and CDR2 SYDVKM. The V gene lost 5 bases and the J gene lost 1 base, with 11 bases spanning the gap. The CDR3 runs 14 residues. CDR3 region: CASSRWFRNTEAFF. CDR3 coding DNA: TGTGCCAGCAGTCGATGGTTCAGGAACACTGAAGCTTTCTTT.

V usage is TRBV30 and J usage is TRBJ2-7; tentative D call: TRBD2 (5 bases). CDR3 length: 12 amino acids. Trimming took off 5 bases at V and 2 bases at J, with 10 bases between the two ends. The V gene's germline CDR1 is GTSNPN and CDR2 SVGIG (reference sequence). In DNA form, the CDR3 reads TGTGCCTGGGGAGGCTTTACCTACGAGCAGTACTTC. Protein: CAWGGFTYEQYF.

The chain links TRBV9 to TRBJ1-2; the D gene is possibly TRBD1 (5 bases). Trimming cost V 6 bases and J 3 bases, with 15 bases left between them. CDR1 and CDR2 (germline): SGDLS, YYNGEE. The CDR3 spans 14 residues. For the CDR3, the DNA is TGTGCCAGCACCCCCGGCGGGGACCACTATGGCTACACCTTC. This encodes CASTPGGDHYGYTF.

The chain recombines TRBV19 with TRBJ1-1, with 8 bases identical to TRBD1. V lost 3 bases and J lost 4; bases outside the gene matches: 4. Germline V lookup: CDR1 LNHDA, CDR2 SQIVND (reference sequence). The length of the CDR3 is 14 residues. CDR3 coding DNA: TGTGCCAGTAGTATTCAGGGGGCAGGCACTGAAGCTTTCTTT. It specifies CASSIQGAGTEAFF.

The V and J genes are TRBV28 and TRBJ2-7; 9 bases match TRBD1. The CDR3 runs to 14 residues. The germline CDR1 and CDR2 sequences are MDHEN and SYDVKM. Trimming cost V 5 bases and J 5 bases; bases outside gene matches: 7. This CDR3 is CASSPTTGGNEQYF. CDR3 nucleotide sequence: TGTGCCAGCAGTCCGACGACAGGGGGGAACGAGCAGTACTTC.

The chain combines TRBV15 with TRBJ1-6; TRBD1 might be the D (5 bases). The germline V gene encodes CDR1 LNHNV and CDR2 YYDKDF (reference sequence). With 4 bases removed from V and 5 bases from J, the gap between germline ends came to 9 bases. This CDR3 has 14 amino acids. The CDR3 protein is CATSNGRDNSPLHF. CDR3 nucleotide sequence: TGTGCCACCAGCAATGGCAGGGATAATTCACCCCTCCACTTT.

The chain combines TRBV2 with TRBJ2-5; 13 bases align to TRBD2. The V gene end was trimmed by 3 bases and the J gene end by 8 bases; junction bases not matched to a gene: 9. The CDR3 length is 16 residues. CDR1 and CDR2 (germline): SNHLY, FYNNEI. The CDR3 sequence: CASSDQGTSGTGTQYF. The CDR3 DNA sequence: TGTGCCAGCAGTGACCAGGGGACTAGCGGGACCGGTACCCAGTACTTC.

The V call is TRBV6-1, the J call TRBJ2-7, with 7 bases matching TRBD1. Germline CDR1 MNHNS, CDR2 SASEGT. The trim removed 6 bases at V and 1 base at J, leaving 6 bases unmatched. CDR3 size: 14 residues. CDR3 sequence (DNA): TGTGCCAGCAGACCGACAGGGTTATCCTACGAGCAGTACTTC. Amino acids: CASRPTGLSYEQYF.

The chain employs TRBV5-4 and TRBJ1-2, with D perhaps matching TRBD1 (5 bases). The ends were cut back, 0 bases at V and 4 bases at J, with 10 bases in the middle. Germline lookup yields CDR1 SGHNT and CDR2 YYREEE (reference sequence). The CDR3 totals 14 residues. The CDR3 DNA sequence: TGTGCCAGCAGCTTGGCTGGGGCTGGCTATGGCTACACCTTC. As protein: CASSLAGAGYGYTF.

The chain employs TRBV5-1 and TRBJ2-1; 12 bases are shared with TRBD2. CDR1 is SGHRS, CDR2 YFSETQ, per germline. This CDR3 is built from 14 residues. The J segment lost 7 bases and the V segment lost 3 bases, leaving 2 bases of the junction unmatched. Here the CDR3 reads CASSSGTSGNEQFF. CDR3 nucleotide sequence: TGCGCCAGCAGCTCTGGGACTAGCGGGAATGAGCAGTTCTTC.

V gene TRBV10-1 combines with J gene TRBJ1-6; 10 bases map to TRBD1. The CDR3 consists of 14 residues. V lost 5 bases and J lost 8; bases outside the gene matches: 3. In germline, CDR1 is WNHNN, CDR2 SYGVQD (reference sequence). CDR3 amino acids: CASSTGTGDSPLHF. The CDR3 DNA sequence: TGCGCCAGCAGTACCGGGACAGGGGATTCACCCCTCCACTTT.

The V call is TRBV19, the J call TRBJ1-1, with D possibly being TRBD1 (6 bases). V gave up 5 bases and J gave up 3 bases, with 16 bases separating them. There are 15 residues in the CDR3. From germline, CDR1 is LNHDA and CDR2 SQIVND (reference sequence). The CDR3 DNA is TGTGCCAGTAGTCCTTACAGGGCAGGGGACACTGAAGCTTTCTTT. Its protein product is CASSPYRAGDTEAFF.

V usage is TRBV11-2 and J usage is TRBJ2-1; TRBD2 matches at 8 bases. This CDR3 spans 14 amino acids. CDR1 and CDR2 from the germline V gene are SGHAT and FQNNGV. J lost 7 bases, V lost 3 bases, and 5 bases had no gene match. This chain's CDR3 is CASSFRLASNEQFF. CDR3 nucleotide sequence: TGTGCCAGCAGCTTCCGACTAGCGAGTAATGAGCAGTTCTTC.

V is TRBV5-4 and J is TRBJ1-2; 8 positions agree with TRBD1. The junction had 7 bases not matched to a gene; V was cut back by 5 bases and J by 4 bases. The CDR3 is 14 residues long. Per the germline V gene, CDR1 is SGHNT and CDR2 is YYREEE (reference sequence). For the CDR3, the DNA is TGTGCCAGCAGACGAGGGACAGGACTCTATGGCTACACCTTC. Its translation is CASRRGTGLYGYTF. Full variable domain (missing parts from reference TRBV5-4 and TRBJ1-2): ETGVTQSPTHLIKTRGQQVTLRCSSQSGHNTVSWYQQALGQGPQFIFQYYREEENGRGNFPPRFSGLQFPNYSSELNVNALELDDSALYLCASRRGTGLYGYTFGSGTRLTVV.

V and J are TRBV30 and TRBJ2-7; 7 bases are shared with TRBD1. Germline V gene data show CDR1 as GTSNPN and CDR2 as SVGIG (reference sequence). CDR3 length: 16 amino acids. V lost 4 bases to trimming and J lost 0 bases; unmatched junction nucleotides: 12. As DNA, the CDR3 is TGTGCCTGGACTTCAAACGACAGGGTCCCCTCCTACGAGCAGTACTTC. Its translation is CAWTSNDRVPSYEQYF.

This chain links TRBV14 with TRBJ2-7, with 9 bases that match TRBD2. CDR1 is SGHDN, CDR2 FVKESK, per germline. The CDR3 length is 13 residues. The ends lost 3 bases at V and 5 bases at J; junction bases unmatched: 2. The CDR3 region has the DNA TGTGCCAGCAGCCATCCTAGCGGGAACGAGCAGTACTTC. It specifies CASSHPSGNEQYF.